This T cell receptor (beta chain) was captured by sequencing in a study of OX40 agonist ivuxolimab in advanced cancers. Study details: Patients undergoing dose escalation presented with hepatocellular carcinoma, melanoma, renal cell or head and neck cancer.

The V end was cut by 3 bases, the J end by 7 bases, with 19 bases between. Germline assignment: CDR1 GTSNPN and CDR2 SVGIG (reference sequence). The CDR3 runs 14 residues. The data were produced by immunoSEQ multiplex PCR, yet TCRdb's version contains in-frame clones alone and is incomplete. The profile shows fewer than 85,000 clones, over 80% of them singletons. This sequence joins TRBV30 and TRBJ2-7, with TRBD1 as a possible D gene (6 bases). The sequenced sample was CD4+ or CD8+ T cells sorted from blood, obtained in a trial of the OX40 agonist ivuxolimab. This sequence was found in an adult with an advanced solid tumor such as melanoma, head and neck, liver or kidney cancer. This chain's CDR3 is CAWRTLIRGGEQYF. CDR3 DNA: TGTGCCTGGAGAACCCTCATCAGGGGTGGTGAGCAGTACTTC.